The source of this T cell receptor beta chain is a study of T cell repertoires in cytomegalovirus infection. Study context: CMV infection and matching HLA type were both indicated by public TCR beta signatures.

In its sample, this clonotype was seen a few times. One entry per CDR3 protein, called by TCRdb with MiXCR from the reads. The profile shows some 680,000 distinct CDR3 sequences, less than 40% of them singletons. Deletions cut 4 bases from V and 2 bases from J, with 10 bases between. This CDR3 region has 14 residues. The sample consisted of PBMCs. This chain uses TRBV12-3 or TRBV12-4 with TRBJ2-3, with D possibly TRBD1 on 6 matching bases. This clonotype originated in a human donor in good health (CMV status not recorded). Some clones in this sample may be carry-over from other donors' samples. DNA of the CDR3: TGTGCCAGCAGTTCCAGGGGCGTCACAGATACGCAGTATTTT. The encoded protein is CASSSRGVTDTQYF.